Below are 4 T cell receptor beta chains sequenced from a single sample in a study of T-cell reconstitution after alpha-beta-depleted transplantation in children. The TCRbeta library incorporated unique molecular identifiers. TCRdb independently ran MiXCR on the PCR reads; one entry per CDR3 protein. Of over 550,000 distinct CDR3 sequences in the sample, about 10% were seen once. The sequences come from PBMCs from the stem cell graft donor, collected from the stem cell graft. The source of these receptors is a human donor who donated a stem cell graft to a child with acute myeloid leukemia.

The sample holds many counts of this clonotype. The genes are TRBV7-2 and TRBJ1-1, with D maybe TRBD1 (5 bases). CDR3 length: 16 residues. Germline-derived CDR1 and CDR2 are SGHTA and FQGNSA. V was pared by 5 bases and J by 0 bases, with 16 bases between. In DNA, the CDR3 is TGTGCCAGCAGCCCCCATCGGACATCGTTGAACACTGAAGCTTTCTTT. Translated, it gives CASSPHRTSLNTEAFF.

The chain links TRBV9 to TRBJ2-3; D remains ambiguous. Looked up from germline, CDR1 is SGDLS and CDR2 is YYNGEE. The CDR3 runs to 15 residues. V lost 4 bases and J 3 bases, leaving 15 bases between the germline ends. CDR3 DNA sequence: TGTGCCAGCAGCCTTGGCGAAGGGCCGACAGATACGCAGTATTTT. Protein product: CASSLGEGPTDTQYF.

The chain combines TRBV27 with TRBJ2-7; D is ambiguous. The CDR3 spans 12 residues. The V and J ends lost 5 bases and 4 bases respectively, with 9 bases between them. Germline assignment: CDR1 MNHEY and CDR2 SMNVEV (reference sequence). The CDR3 DNA sequence: TGTGCCAGCAGTCCCTGGGGATACGAGCAGTACTTC. Translated: CASSPWGYEQYF.

This clonotype was picked up many times. This sequence joins TRBV20-1 and TRBJ2-3, with D perhaps matching TRBD1 (5 bases). There are 13 residues in the CDR3. CDR1 is DFQATT and CDR2 is SNEGSKA in the germline V gene (reference sequence). Trimming pared 1 base from V and 3 bases from J, leaving 8 bases between. DNA of the CDR3: TGCAGTGCTAGAGGGGGCAGAACAGATACGCAGTATTTT. Amino acid sequence: CSARGGRTDTQYF.